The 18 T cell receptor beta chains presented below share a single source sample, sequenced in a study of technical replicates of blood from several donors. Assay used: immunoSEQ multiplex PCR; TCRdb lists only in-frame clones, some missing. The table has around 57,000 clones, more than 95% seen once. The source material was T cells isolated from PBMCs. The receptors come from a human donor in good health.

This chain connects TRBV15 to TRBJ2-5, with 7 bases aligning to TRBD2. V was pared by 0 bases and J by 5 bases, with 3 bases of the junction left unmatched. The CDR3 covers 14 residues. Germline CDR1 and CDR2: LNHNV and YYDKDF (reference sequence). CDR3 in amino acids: CATSRDYSGETQYF. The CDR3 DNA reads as TGTGCCACCAGCAGAGATTATAGCGGGGAGACCCAGTACTTC.

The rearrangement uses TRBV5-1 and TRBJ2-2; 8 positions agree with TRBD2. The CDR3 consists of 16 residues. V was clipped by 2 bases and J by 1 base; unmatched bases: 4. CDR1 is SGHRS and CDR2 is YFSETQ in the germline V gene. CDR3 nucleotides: TGCGCCAGCAGCTTTTTAGCGGGGCGGAACACCGGGGAGCTGTTTTTT. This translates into CASSFLAGRNTGELFF.

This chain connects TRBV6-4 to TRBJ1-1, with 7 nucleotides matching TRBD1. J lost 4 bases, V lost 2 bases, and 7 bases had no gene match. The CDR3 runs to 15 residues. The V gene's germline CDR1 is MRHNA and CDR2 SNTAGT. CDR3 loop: CASSDIPTGVTEAFF. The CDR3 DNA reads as TGTGCCAGCAGTGACATCCCCACAGGGGTCACTGAAGCTTTCTTT.

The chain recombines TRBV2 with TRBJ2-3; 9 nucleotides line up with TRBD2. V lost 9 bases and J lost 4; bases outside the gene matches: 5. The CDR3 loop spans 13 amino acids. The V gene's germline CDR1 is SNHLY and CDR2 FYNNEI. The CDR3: CASSGGAADTQYF. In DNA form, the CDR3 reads TGTGCCAGTAGCGGGGGAGCCGCAGATACGCAGTATTTT.

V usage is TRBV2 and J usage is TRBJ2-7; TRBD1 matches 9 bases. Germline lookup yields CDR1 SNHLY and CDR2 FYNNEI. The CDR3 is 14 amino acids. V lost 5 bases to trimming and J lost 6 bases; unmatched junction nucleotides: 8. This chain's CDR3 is CASSLTGGGAEQYF. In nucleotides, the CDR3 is TGTGCCAGCAGTCTAACAGGGGGCGGAGCCGAGCAGTACTTC.

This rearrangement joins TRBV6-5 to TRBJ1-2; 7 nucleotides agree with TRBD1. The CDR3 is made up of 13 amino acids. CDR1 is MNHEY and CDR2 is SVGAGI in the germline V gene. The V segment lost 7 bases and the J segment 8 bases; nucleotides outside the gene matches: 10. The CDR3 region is CASTPGQFHGYTF. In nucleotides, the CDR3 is TGTGCCAGCACCCCGGGACAGTTCCACGGCTACACCTTC.

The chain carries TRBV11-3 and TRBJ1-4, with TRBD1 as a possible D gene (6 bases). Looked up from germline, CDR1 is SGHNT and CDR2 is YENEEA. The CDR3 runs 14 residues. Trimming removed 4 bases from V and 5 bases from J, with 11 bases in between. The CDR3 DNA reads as TGTGCCAGCAGCTCACGGCAGGGGAATGAAAAACTGTTTTTT. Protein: CASSSRQGNEKLFF.

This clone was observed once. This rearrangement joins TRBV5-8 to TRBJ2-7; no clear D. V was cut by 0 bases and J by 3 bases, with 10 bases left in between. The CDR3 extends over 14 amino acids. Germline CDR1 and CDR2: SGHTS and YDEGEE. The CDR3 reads CASSLAEELYEQYF. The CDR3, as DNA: TGTGCCAGCAGCTTGGCCGAAGAACTCTACGAGCAGTACTTC. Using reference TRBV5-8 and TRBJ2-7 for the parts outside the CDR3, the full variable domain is EAGVTQSPTHLIKTRGQQATLRCSPISGHTSVYWYQQALGLGLQFLLWYDEGEERNRGNFPPRFSGRQFPNYSSELNVNALELEDSALYLCASSLAEELYEQYFGPGTRLTVT.

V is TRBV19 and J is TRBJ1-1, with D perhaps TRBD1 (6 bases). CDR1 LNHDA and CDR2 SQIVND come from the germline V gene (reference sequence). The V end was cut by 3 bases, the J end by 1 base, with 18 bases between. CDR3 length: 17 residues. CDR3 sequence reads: CASSIVPQGRGNTEAFF. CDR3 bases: TGTGCCAGTAGTATTGTCCCACAGGGCAGGGGGAACACTGAAGCTTTCTTT.

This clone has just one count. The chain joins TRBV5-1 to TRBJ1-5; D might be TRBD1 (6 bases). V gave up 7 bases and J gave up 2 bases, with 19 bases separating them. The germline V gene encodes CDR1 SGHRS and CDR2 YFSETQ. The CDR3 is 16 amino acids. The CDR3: CASLVGGGTGNQPQHF. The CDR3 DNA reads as TGCGCCAGCCTAGTGGGGGGGGGCACTGGCAATCAGCCCCAGCATTTT.

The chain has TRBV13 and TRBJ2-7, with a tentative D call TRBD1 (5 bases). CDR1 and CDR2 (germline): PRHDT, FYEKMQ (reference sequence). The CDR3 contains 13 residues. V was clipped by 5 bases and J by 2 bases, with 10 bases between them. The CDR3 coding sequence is TGTGCCAGCAGCATCGACAGAGCCTACGAGCAGTACTTC. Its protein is CASSIDRAYEQYF.

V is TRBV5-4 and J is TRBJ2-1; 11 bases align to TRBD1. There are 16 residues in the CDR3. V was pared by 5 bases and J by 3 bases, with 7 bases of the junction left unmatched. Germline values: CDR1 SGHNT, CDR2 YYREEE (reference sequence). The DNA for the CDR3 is TGTGCCAGCAGTGGGGACAGGGGGTATGGCTACAATGAGCAGTTCTTC. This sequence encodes CASSGDRGYGYNEQFF.

CDR3 in amino acids: CASSQDGMREQYF. CDR3 DNA: TGCGCCAGCAGCCAAGACGGTATGCGCGAGCAGTACTTC. This sequence joins TRBV4-1 and TRBJ2-7; no definite D call. The V gene lost 0 bases and the J gene lost 6 bases, with 9 bases spanning the gap. Per the germline V gene, CDR1 is MGHRA and CDR2 is YSYEKL. This CDR3 has 13 amino acids.

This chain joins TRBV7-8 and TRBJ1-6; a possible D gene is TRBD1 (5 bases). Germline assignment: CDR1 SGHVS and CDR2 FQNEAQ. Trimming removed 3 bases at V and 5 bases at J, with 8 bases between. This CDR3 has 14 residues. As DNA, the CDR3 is TGTGCCAGCAGCTTTGCCAGGGATAATTCACCCCTCCACTTT. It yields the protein CASSFARDNSPLHF. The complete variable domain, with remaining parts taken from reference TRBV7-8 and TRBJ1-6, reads GAGVSQSPRYKVAKRGQDVALRCDPISGHVSLFWYQQALGQGPEFLTYFQNEAQLDKSGLPSDRFFAERPEGSVSTLKIQRTQQEDSAVYLCASSFARDNSPLHFGNGTRLTVT.

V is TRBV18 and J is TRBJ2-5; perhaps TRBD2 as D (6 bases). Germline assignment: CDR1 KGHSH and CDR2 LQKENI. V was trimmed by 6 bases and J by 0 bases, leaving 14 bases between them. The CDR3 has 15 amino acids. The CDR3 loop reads CASSGSGMNQETQYF. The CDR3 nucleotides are TGTGCCAGCTCGGGTAGCGGTATGAACCAAGAGACCCAGTACTTC.

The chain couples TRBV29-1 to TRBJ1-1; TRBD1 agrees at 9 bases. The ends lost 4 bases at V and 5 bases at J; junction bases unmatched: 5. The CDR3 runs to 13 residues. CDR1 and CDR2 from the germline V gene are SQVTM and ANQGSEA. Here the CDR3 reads CSVVGQGGTEAFF. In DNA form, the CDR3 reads TGCAGCGTTGTGGGACAGGGAGGTACTGAAGCTTTCTTT.

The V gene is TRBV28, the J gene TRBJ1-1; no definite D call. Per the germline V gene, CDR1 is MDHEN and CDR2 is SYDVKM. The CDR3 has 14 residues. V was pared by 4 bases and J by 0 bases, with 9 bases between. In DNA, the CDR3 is TGTGCCAGCAGTTCTCTAGGCATGAACACTGAAGCTTTCTTT. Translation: CASSSLGMNTEAFF.

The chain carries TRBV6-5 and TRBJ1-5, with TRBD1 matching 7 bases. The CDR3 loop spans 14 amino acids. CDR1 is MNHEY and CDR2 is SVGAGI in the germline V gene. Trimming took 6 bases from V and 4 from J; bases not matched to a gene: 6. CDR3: CASSTTGLNQPQHF. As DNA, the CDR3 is TGTGCCAGCAGCACGACAGGGTTGAATCAGCCCCAGCATTTT.